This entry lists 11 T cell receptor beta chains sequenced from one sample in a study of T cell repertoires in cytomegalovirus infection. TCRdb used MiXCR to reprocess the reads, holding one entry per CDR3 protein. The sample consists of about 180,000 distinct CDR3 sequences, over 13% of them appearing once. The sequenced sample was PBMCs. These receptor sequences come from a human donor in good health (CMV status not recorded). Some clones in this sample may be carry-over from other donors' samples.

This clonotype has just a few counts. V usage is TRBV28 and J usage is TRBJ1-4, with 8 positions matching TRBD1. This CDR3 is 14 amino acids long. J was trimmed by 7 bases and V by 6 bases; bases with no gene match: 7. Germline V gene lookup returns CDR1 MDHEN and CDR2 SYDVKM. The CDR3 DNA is TGTGCCAGCAGACCCGGGACAGGAATTGAAAAACTGTTTTTT. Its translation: CASRPGTGIEKLFF.

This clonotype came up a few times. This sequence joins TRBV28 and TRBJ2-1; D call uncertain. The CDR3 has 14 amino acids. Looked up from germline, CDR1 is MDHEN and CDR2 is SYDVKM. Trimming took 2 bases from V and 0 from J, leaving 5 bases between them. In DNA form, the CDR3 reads TGTGCCAGCAGTTTAGCGAGCTCCTACAATGAGCAGTTCTTC. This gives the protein CASSLASSYNEQFF.

The DNA of the CDR3 is TGCAGCGTTGGAGGGGAGAATCAGCCCCAGCATTTT. This sequence encodes CSVGGENQPQHF. The gene calls are TRBV29-1 and TRBJ1-5; maybe TRBD1 (5 bases). V was clipped by 4 bases and J by 4 bases, with 8 bases between them. The CDR3 loop spans 12 amino acids. Germline V CDR1 and CDR2: SQVTM, ANQGSEA.

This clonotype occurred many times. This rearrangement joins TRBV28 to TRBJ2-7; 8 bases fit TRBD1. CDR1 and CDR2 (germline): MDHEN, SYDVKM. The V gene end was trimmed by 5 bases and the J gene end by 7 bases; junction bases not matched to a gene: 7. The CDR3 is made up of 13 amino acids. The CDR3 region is CASSRSGTGEQYV. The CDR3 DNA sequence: TGTGCCAGCAGTAGATCCGGGACAGGAGAGCAGTACGTC.

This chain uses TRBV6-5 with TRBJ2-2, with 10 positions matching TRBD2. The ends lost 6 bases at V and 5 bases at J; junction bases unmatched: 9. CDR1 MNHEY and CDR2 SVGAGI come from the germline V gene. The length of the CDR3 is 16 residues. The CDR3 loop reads CASSPPSGSLTGELFF. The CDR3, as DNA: TGTGCCAGCAGCCCACCTAGCGGGAGCTTAACCGGGGAGCTGTTTTTT.

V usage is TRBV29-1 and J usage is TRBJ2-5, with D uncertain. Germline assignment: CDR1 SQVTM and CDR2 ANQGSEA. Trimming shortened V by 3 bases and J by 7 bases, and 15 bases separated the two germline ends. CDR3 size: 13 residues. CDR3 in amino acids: CSVEDLGVGTQYF. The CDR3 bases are TGCAGCGTTGAGGACCTTGGGGTCGGGACCCAGTACTTC.

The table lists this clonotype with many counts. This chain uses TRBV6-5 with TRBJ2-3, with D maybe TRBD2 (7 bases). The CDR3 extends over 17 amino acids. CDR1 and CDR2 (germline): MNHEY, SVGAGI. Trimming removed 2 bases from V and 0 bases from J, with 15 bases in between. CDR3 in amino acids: CASSYGAGALSTDTQYF. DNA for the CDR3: TGTGCCAGCAGTTACGGCGCGGGGGCCCTTAGCACAGATACGCAGTATTTT.

CDR3 region: CASSQPGQGYEQYF. The CDR3 nucleotides read TGTGCCAGCAGCCAGCCCGGACAGGGATACGAGCAGTACTTC. The J gene is TRBJ2-7, the V gene TRBV14, with TRBD1 matching 8 bases. CDR3 length: 14 amino acids. With 3 bases clipped from V and 4 bases from J, the junction kept 5 bases outside the gene matches. Germline V CDR1 and CDR2: SGHDN, FVKESK.

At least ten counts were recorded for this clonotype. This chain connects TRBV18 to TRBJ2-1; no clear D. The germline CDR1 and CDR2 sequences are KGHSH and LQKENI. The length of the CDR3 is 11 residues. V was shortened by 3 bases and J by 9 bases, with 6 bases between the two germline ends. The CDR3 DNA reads TGTGCCAGCTCACCGGCCTTTGAGCAGTTCTTC. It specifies CASSPAFEQFF.

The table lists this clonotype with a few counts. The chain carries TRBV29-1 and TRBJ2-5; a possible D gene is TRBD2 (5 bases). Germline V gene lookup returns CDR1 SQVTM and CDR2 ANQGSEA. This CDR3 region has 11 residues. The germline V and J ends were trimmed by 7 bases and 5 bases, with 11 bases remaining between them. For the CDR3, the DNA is TGCAGCGCGAGGGTTGGTGAGACCCAGTACTTC. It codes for CSARVGETQYF.

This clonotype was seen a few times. The CDR3 DNA sequence: TGTGCCAGAAGCTGTGGCGGGAGGGGGAAAACCGGGGAGCTGTTTTTT. It specifies CARSCGGRGKTGELFF. The chain has TRBV5-3 and TRBJ2-2, with TRBD2 matching 9 bases. TRBV5-3 is flagged as an ORF with uncertain function. V shed 3 bases and J 5 bases; nucleotides not matched to a gene: 8. The CDR3 has 16 amino acids.